The next 28 T cell receptor beta chains were all read from a single sample in a study of metastatic and nonmetastatic thyroid tumors. Nobody among the patients had been given any treatment before thyroid surgery. TCRdb re-called the PCR reads with MiXCR. The profile shows approximately 7,000 clones, 30% to 35% of them singletons. Sequenced sample: tumor tissue. The receptors come from a female donor with papillary thyroid cancer or a benign thyroid nodule (not recorded which). Some clones in this sample may be carry-over from other donors' samples.

This clone counts as medium-sized. J is TRBJ2-7 and V is TRBV27; D is unresolved. Trimming removed 2 bases at V and 2 bases at J, with 13 bases between. Germline V lookup: CDR1 MNHEY, CDR2 SMNVEV (reference sequence). The length of the CDR3 is 15 residues. CDR3 amino acids: CASSLIALGPYEQYF. CDR3 nucleotides: TGTGCCAGCAGTTTAATAGCCCTTGGCCCCTACGAGCAGTACTTC.

This clone was seen once. The V call is TRBV13, the J call TRBJ1-1, with D uncertain. The CDR3 length is 13 residues. V was cut by 3 bases and J by 7 bases, with 12 bases left in between. Germline V gene sequence: CDR1 PRHDT, CDR2 FYEKMQ (reference sequence). The CDR3 DNA reads as TGTGCCAGCAGCTTTGTGACAACTGGTGAAGCTTTCTTT. This gives the protein CASSFVTTGEAFF.

The genes are TRBV7-6 and TRBJ1-6; D not certain. Germline V gene data show CDR1 as SGHVS and CDR2 as FNYEAQ. Deletions cut 2 bases from V and 6 bases from J, with 5 bases between. This CDR3 spans 13 amino acids. CDR3 in amino acids: CASSLNFNSPLHF. CDR3 bases: TGTGCCAGCAGCTTAAATTTTAATTCACCCCTCCACTTT.

This chain joins TRBV30 and TRBJ2-3; 7 positions match TRBD1. The J segment lost 3 bases and the V segment lost 3 bases, leaving 12 bases of the junction unmatched. CDR1 GTSNPN and CDR2 SVGIG come from the germline V gene (reference sequence). This CDR3 is built from 16 residues. CDR3 in amino acids: CAWSARRQGLTDTQYF. CDR3 nucleotides: TGTGCCTGGAGCGCCCGAAGACAGGGCCTGACAGATACGCAGTATTTT.

The chain carries TRBV3-1 and TRBJ2-7; perhaps TRBD2 as D (6 bases). Trimming removed 4 bases from V and 4 bases from J, with 8 bases in between. CDR3 length: 12 amino acids. Germline CDR1 is LGHDT and CDR2 is YNNKEL (reference sequence). The CDR3 loop reads CASSLRGYEQYF. The CDR3 coding sequence is TGTGCCAGCAGCCTTCGGGGGTACGAGCAGTACTTC.

The rearrangement joins TRBV20-1 to TRBJ1-1; no firm D call. CDR3 size: 16 residues. Trimming cost V 0 bases and J 4 bases, with 18 bases left between them. Per the germline V gene, CDR1 is DFQATT and CDR2 is SNEGSKA (reference sequence). Written as DNA, the CDR3 is TGCAGTGCTAGAGATGGCACAAGTTTGTATAGCACTGAAGCTTTCTTT. This encodes CSARDGTSLYSTEAFF.

Judged by abundance, this clone is medium-sized (0.01 to 0.1%). The gene calls are TRBV6-1 and TRBJ1-2; 8 bases align to TRBD1. The germline V gene encodes CDR1 MNHNS and CDR2 SASEGT. J lost 0 bases, V lost 5 bases, and 2 bases had no gene match. This CDR3 is 14 amino acids long. The CDR3 is CASSWTGTNYGYTF. In nucleotides, the CDR3 is TGTGCCAGCAGTTGGACAGGGACTAACTATGGCTACACCTTC.

CDR3 DNA sequence: TGTGCCATCCCCCGGGAAGCTTTCTTT. Translated, it gives CAIPREAFF. V gene TRBV6-1 combines with J gene TRBJ1-1; no clear D. V shed 10 bases and J shed 8 bases, with 8 bases lying between them. This CDR3 comprises 9 residues. Germline V gene lookup returns CDR1 MNHNS and CDR2 SASEGT.

The chain combines TRBV7-8 with TRBJ2-2, with D maybe TRBD2 (6 bases). V lost 5 bases and J lost 2, with 9 bases in between. Germline CDR1 is SGHVS and CDR2 is FQNEAQ. This CDR3 spans 14 amino acids. The CDR3 DNA follows: TGTGCCAGCAGCGGGACTCACAACACCGGGGAGCTGTTTTTT. Translating it yields CASSGTHNTGELFF.

The chain uses TRBV11-2 and TRBJ1-2; D is unresolved. Germline CDR1 and CDR2: SGHAT and FQNNGV. V was shortened by 1 base and J by 5 bases, with 8 bases between the two germline ends. The CDR3 is made up of 13 amino acids. The CDR3 here is CASSLGEVYGYTF. As DNA, the CDR3 is TGTGCCAGCAGCTTAGGAGAGGTTTATGGCTACACCTTC.

In its sample, this clone ranks as medium-sized (0.01 to 0.1%). The genes are TRBV28 and TRBJ2-7; D is ambiguous. Trimming shortened V by 4 bases and J by 6 bases, and 16 bases separated the two germline ends. This CDR3 comprises 14 residues. Germline V lookup: CDR1 MDHEN, CDR2 SYDVKM. Here the CDR3 reads CASSSIRTLPEQYF. The DNA of the CDR3 is TGTGCCAGCAGTTCAATCAGGACCCTCCCCGAGCAGTACTTC.

This clone has ten or more counts. This clone may be a read error of a much larger clone one base away. It is likely a read error, because the conserved phenylalanine at the end of the CDR3 is missing. V gene TRBV28 combines with J gene TRBJ1-5; D ambiguous. Deletions cut 2 bases from V and 3 bases from J, with 2 bases between. There are 12 residues in the CDR3. CDR1 and CDR2 (germline): MDHEN, SYDVKM. In DNA form, the CDR3 reads TGTGCCAGCAGTTTAAACAATCAGCCCCAGCATCTT. Protein product: CASSLNNQPQHL.

This clone was recorded many times. This rearrangement joins TRBV6-1 to TRBJ1-3, with a possible D match to TRBD1 (6 bases). With 6 bases removed from V and 0 bases from J, the gap between germline ends came to 12 bases. The CDR3 loop spans 15 amino acids. Per germline, CDR1 MNHNS and CDR2 SASEGT. The CDR3 sequence is CASSPGVYSGNTIYF. Here the CDR3 DNA reads TGTGCCAGCAGCCCAGGGGTCTACTCTGGAAACACCATATATTTT.

This clone is deemed medium-sized. This chain connects TRBV27 to TRBJ1-1; the D gene is possibly TRBD1 (5 bases). CDR1 is MNHEY and CDR2 is SMNVEV in the germline V gene (reference sequence). Trimming cost V 5 bases and J 1 base, with 11 bases left between them. The CDR3 sequence is 14 residues long. CDR3: CASSPHGGNTEAFF. The CDR3 coding sequence is TGTGCCAGCAGTCCTCATGGGGGGAACACTGAAGCTTTCTTT.

As concerns this clone: The final CDR3 position lacks the conserved phenylalanine or tryptophan, pointing to a likely read error. The J gene is TRBJ2-1, the V gene TRBV6-2 or TRBV6-3; D perhaps matches TRBD1 (5 bases). CDR1 and CDR2 (germline): MNHEY, SVGEGT. V gave up 2 bases and J gave up 8 bases, with 10 bases separating them. This CDR3 is built from 13 residues. Written as DNA, the CDR3 is TGTGCCAGCAGTTACATGGACATGGATGAGCAGTTCCTC. Translation: CASSYMDMDEQFL.

At least ten counts were recorded for this clone. Other nucleotide sequences in the sample specify the same CDR3. The V gene is TRBV4-1, the J gene TRBJ2-6; 7 positions agree with TRBD2. Trimming removed 0 bases from V and 2 bases from J; junction bases left unmatched: 16. This CDR3 contains 21 residues. The V gene's germline CDR1 is MGHRA and CDR2 YSYEKL. The CDR3 region is CASSQDSYGAGRVAGANVLTF. The CDR3 DNA sequence: TGCGCCAGCAGCCAAGATTCTTACGGTGCGGGGAGGGTCGCTGGGGCCAACGTCCTGACTTTC.

This rearrangement joins TRBV7-2 to TRBJ1-2; 9 bases map to TRBD1. Germline CDR1 is SGHTA and CDR2 is FQGNSA. The trim removed 0 bases at V and 5 bases at J, leaving 7 bases unmatched. This CDR3 has 16 amino acids. In DNA form, the CDR3 reads TGTGCCAGCAGCTTAGCGCACCCCGGGACAGGGTATGGCTACACCTTC. Translating it yields CASSLAHPGTGYGYTF.

In the case of this clone: Sequence at one end of the junction differs from germline and may be a read error. This chain links TRBV28 with TRBJ1-1; 7 nucleotides match TRBD1. CDR1 is MDHEN and CDR2 is SYDVKM in the germline V gene. The CDR3 is 9 residues long. DNA for the CDR3: TGTGCCAGCAGCCGCGACAGGGTCTTT. It yields the protein CASSRDRVF.

This clone came up many times. Here the CDR3 omits its conserved ending phenylalanine or tryptophan, so a read error is the likely source. No DNA is shown, since the ends of the CDR3 on it are uncertain; the CDR3 is the one TCRdb lists. The chain couples TRBV14 to TRBJ2-6. The germline CDR1 and CDR2 sequences are SGHDN and FVKESK. The CDR3 contains 8 residues when both ends are counted. CDR3 sequence: CASSQVRP.

The chain recombines TRBV3-1 with TRBJ2-7; D is ambiguous. Germline CDR1 LGHDT, CDR2 YNNKEL (reference sequence). V shed 0 bases and J shed 6 bases, with 6 bases lying between them. The CDR3 is made up of 12 amino acids. CDR3 protein: CASSQDSREQYF. DNA for the CDR3: TGTGCCAGCAGCCAAGATAGCCGCGAGCAGTACTTC.

The V gene is TRBV5-1, the J gene TRBJ2-1; 8 nucleotides line up with TRBD1. CDR1 and CDR2 from the germline V gene are SGHRS and YFSETQ. The length of the CDR3 is 15 residues. V lost 4 bases and J lost 7; bases outside the gene matches: 10. CDR3 amino acids: CASSPGQGMENEQFF. The CDR3, as DNA: TGCGCCAGCAGCCCCGGACAGGGTATGGAGAATGAGCAGTTCTTC.

This rearrangement joins TRBV20-1 to TRBJ2-1; 8 bases are a match to TRBD2. Germline V CDR1 and CDR2: DFQATT, SNEGSKA (reference sequence). CDR3 size: 12 residues. The ends lost 7 bases at V and 9 bases at J; junction bases unmatched: 8. In DNA form, the CDR3 reads TGCAGTGTAACGGGAGGGCCAGGTGAGCAGTTCTTC. Protein sequence: CSVTGGPGEQFF.

Remarks on this clone: A read error may account for a junction end that differs from germline. The rearrangement uses TRBV6-5 and TRBJ1-2; D is unresolved. CDR1 and CDR2 from the germline V gene are MNHEY and SVGAGI. The CDR3 sequence is 15 residues long. Here the CDR3 reads CASSYGRRVTYGYSF. The DNA of the CDR3 is TGTGCCAGCAGTTACGGCAGGCGCGTAACCTATGGCTACTCCTTC.

The J gene is TRBJ2-1, the V gene TRBV30; D is undetermined. Per the germline V gene, CDR1 is GTSNPN and CDR2 is SVGIG (reference sequence). The ends were cut back, 1 base at V and 7 bases at J, with 11 bases in the middle. The CDR3 is 13 residues long. CDR3 bases: TGTGCCTGGAGTGATACATGGCGGAATGAGCAGTTCTTC. This encodes CAWSDTWRNEQFF.

The chain links TRBV5-1 to TRBJ2-3, with TRBD1 identical over 9 bases. The CDR3 spans 15 residues. V lost 4 bases, J lost 4 bases, and 7 bases stayed unmatched. The germline gives CDR1 SGHRS, CDR2 YFSETQ. As DNA, the CDR3 is TGCGCCAGCAGCGGAGGGACAGGGACAGCAGATACGCAGTATTTT. Translated, it gives CASSGGTGTADTQYF.

By sample fraction, this clone is medium-sized. The chain employs TRBV6-1 and TRBJ2-1, with TRBD2 identical over 8 bases. CDR1 MNHNS and CDR2 SASEGT come from the germline V gene. The V segment lost 6 bases and the J segment 0 bases; nucleotides outside the gene matches: 4. The CDR3 sequence is 15 residues long. CDR3 DNA: TGTGCCAGCAGCCGTACTAGCGGCTCCTACAATGAGCAGTTCTTC. This encodes CASSRTSGSYNEQFF.

The chain carries TRBV11-2 and TRBJ2-3, with TRBD2 matching over 9 bases. Germline V gene data show CDR1 as SGHAT and CDR2 as FQNNGV. V lost 8 bases to trimming and J lost 2 bases; unmatched junction nucleotides: 11. There are 16 residues in the CDR3. The chain's CDR3 is CASGPRGLAATDTQYF. CDR3 DNA: TGTGCCAGCGGCCCCCGGGGACTAGCAGCCACAGATACGCAGTATTTT.

About this clone itself: At one boundary the junction diverges from the germline segment, which might be a read error. The chain links TRBV5-8 to TRBJ1-4; the D is unclear. Germline V CDR1 and CDR2: SGHTS, YDEGEE. The CDR3 loop spans 13 amino acids. This chain's CDR3 is CANSSTNYEKLFF. CDR3 DNA sequence: TGTGCCAACAGCTCTACCAACTATGAAAAACTGTTTTTT.